A single sample is the source of the 10 T cell receptor beta chains below, sequenced in a study of blood T cell repertoires in COVID-19 (dated by TCRdb to 2020 to 2022). The library was prepared using the immunoSEQ multiplex PCR assay. This is the immuneACCESS table as TCRdb keeps it, with only in-frame sequences that have V and J called. A part of the clones is gone; compared with another copy, unresolved V genes explain less than half, and the rest is unexplained. Recorded for this sample are over 200,000 clones; about four fifths of them occurred a single time. The top ten constitute about 9% of the sample. The specimen was peripheral blood. Source of these receptors: a man aged 35 to 55 with active or convalescent COVID-19.

The chain joins TRBV7-9 to TRBJ1-4; perhaps TRBD1 as D (6 bases). The CDR3 runs 17 residues. The germline V gene has CDR1 SEHNR and CDR2 FQNEAQ (reference sequence). V lost 1 base to trimming and J lost 6 bases, with 18 bases between them. CDR3 nucleotides: TGTGCCAGCAGCTTAGTATTTGAGCAGGGGTTGGATGAAAAACTGTTTTTT. The encoded protein is CASSLVFEQGLDEKLFF.

The chain joins TRBV6-5 to TRBJ2-3; a weak D match, TRBD2 (6 bases). The germline CDR1 and CDR2 sequences are MNHEY and SVGAGI. The V gene lost 7 bases and the J gene lost 2 bases, with 7 bases spanning the gap. The CDR3 contains 12 residues. In DNA, the CDR3 is TGTGCCAGCATGGGACTCACAGATACGCAGTATTTT. This encodes CASMGLTDTQYF.

The chain employs TRBV5-4 and TRBJ2-7, with 8 bases aligning to TRBD2. Germline V CDR1 and CDR2: SGHNT, YYREEE (reference sequence). J gave up 5 bases and V 1 base, and 2 bases lay outside the gene matches. CDR3 length: 13 amino acids. Written as DNA, the CDR3 is TGTGCCAGCAGCTTGAGCGGGAGCCACGAGCAGTACTTC. Its protein is CASSLSGSHEQYF. The whole variable domain, remainder taken from reference TRBV5-4 and TRBJ2-7, is ETGVTQSPTHLIKTRGQQVTLRCSSQSGHNTVSWYQQALGQGPQFIFQYYREEENGRGNFPPRFSGLQFPNYSSELNVNALELDDSALYLCASSLSGSHEQYFGPGTRLTVT.

The chain carries TRBV30 and TRBJ2-7, with D unclear. Germline CDR1 and CDR2: GTSNPN and SVGIG (reference sequence). Trimming took 1 base from V and 6 from J, leaving 7 bases between them. The CDR3 is made up of 11 amino acids. CDR3 DNA: TGTGCCTGGAGTGCCGGGTTCGAGCAGTACTTC. Translation gives CAWSAGFEQYF.

Regarding this clone: Germline is not matched at one junction end, which may reflect a read error. The gene calls are TRBV5-6 and TRBJ2-7; tentative D call: TRBD2 (5 bases). Germline lookup yields CDR1 SGHDT and CDR2 YYEEEE. The CDR3 sequence is 11 residues long. The DNA for the CDR3 is TGTGCCAGCAGCTTCGCGGAGCGGCTCGACTTC. Its translation: CASSFAERLDF.

This chain uses TRBV2 with TRBJ2-5, with D perhaps matching TRBD1 (6 bases). Trimming left V 7 bases short and J 3 bases short, with 12 bases between. The CDR3 spans 13 residues. Looked up from germline, CDR1 is SNHLY and CDR2 is FYNNEI. DNA of the CDR3: TGTGCCAGCAAAACAGACAGGAAAGAGACCCAGTACTTC. It specifies CASKTDRKETQYF.

The chain links TRBV7-3 to TRBJ2-5, with TRBD2 matching over 7 bases. The V segment lost 1 base and the J segment 4 bases; nucleotides outside the gene matches: 9. The germline V gene has CDR1 SGHTA and CDR2 FQGTGA. This CDR3 contains 16 residues. CDR3 bases: TGTGCCAGCAGCTTAATGGGAGGAGCGGGAAGAGAGACCCAGTACTTC. As protein: CASSLMGGAGRETQYF. The full variable domain, completed using reference TRBV7-3 and TRBJ2-5, is GAGVSQTPSNKVTEKGKYVELRCDPISGHTALYWYRQSLGQGPEFLIYFQGTGAADDSGLPNDRFFAVRPEGSVSTLKIQRTERGDSAVYLCASSLMGGAGRETQYFGPGTRLLVL.

V usage is TRBV6-5 and J usage is TRBJ1-5; D gene unclear. Germline loops: CDR1 MNHEY, CDR2 SVGAGI. Trimming took 2 bases from V and 4 from J, leaving 6 bases between them. The CDR3 runs to 13 residues. The CDR3 nucleotides are TGTGCCAGCAGTTACACCTATAATCAGCCCCAGCATTTT. Translated: CASSYTYNQPQHF.

The chain links TRBV27 to TRBJ1-1; D gene ambiguous. This CDR3 has 13 residues. The ends were cut back, 0 bases at V and 9 bases at J, with 11 bases in the middle. Germline assignment: CDR1 MNHEY and CDR2 SMNVEV (reference sequence). The CDR3 DNA reads TGTGCCAGCAGTTTATCGGGGAGCGGTAAAGCTTTCTTT. Residues: CASSLSGSGKAFF.

The V call is TRBV7-9, the J call TRBJ2-2; TRBD1 might be the D (6 bases). Germline CDR1 and CDR2: SEHNR and FQNEAQ (reference sequence). The CDR3 runs 13 residues. V was pared by 4 bases and J by 5 bases, with 8 bases between. CDR3 residues: CASSYRVTGELFF. The CDR3 nucleotides are TGTGCCAGCAGCTACAGGGTAACCGGGGAGCTGTTTTTT.